Listed below are T cell receptor beta chains from one sample, sequenced in a study of beta chain features in type 1 diabetes. Produced via immunoSEQ multiplex PCR; TCRdb's table is partial and in-frame only. Of about 150,000 clones detected, around 51% appear once; the ten largest clones hold around 0.42%. Sequenced sample: Tregs from blood. Source of these receptors: a man aged 18-30 years in good health. Both conserved end residues are trimmed from each CDR3. Each record gives: CDR3 protein, D gene, V gene, J gene. D genes are given only for firm matches.

ASSPGAQNTEAF	-	TRBV18	TRBJ1-1
ASSLGGTGTDTQY	TRBD1	TRBV5-1	TRBJ2-3
AISEYGGETQY	-	TRBV10-3	TRBJ2-5
AISPGQGYEQY	TRBD1	TRBV10-3	-
ASSFQGPGDWGNQPQH	-	TRBV7-9	TRBJ1-5
ASSFGDRDNQPQH	TRBD1	TRBV5-1	TRBJ1-5
ASSFSRVGTPQH	-	TRBV28	TRBJ1-5
ASNFVPPGSYNEQF	-	TRBV25-1	TRBJ2-1
ASSLTGSSYNSPLH	-	TRBV7-3	TRBJ1-6
ASSFETSGRWGQF	TRBD2	TRBV5-1	TRBJ2-1
ASIPGQNYGYT	-	TRBV28	TRBJ1-2
ASSGPRGSRGNGYT	TRBD1	TRBV9	TRBJ1-2
ASSHDRSNTGELF	-	TRBV6-5	TRBJ2-2
ASRLDRGYEKLF	TRBD1	TRBV11-2	TRBJ1-4
ASTYRGLGDTQY	TRBD1	TRBV27	TRBJ2-3
ASSLLGREQF	-	TRBV28	TRBJ2-1
ASSLVVGNYGYT	-	TRBV5-6	TRBJ1-2
ASSLAGAYNEQF	-	TRBV7-2	TRBJ2-1
SVAAGGNGQPQH	-	TRBV29-1	TRBJ1-5
ASSSWTGNTEAF	TRBD1	TRBV5-1	TRBJ1-1
ASSYLPGQRGNIQY	TRBD1	TRBV6-5	TRBJ2-4
ASSPRGQSNQPQH	-	TRBV18	TRBJ1-5
ASSQVPAGVLDTQY	TRBD2	TRBV4-1	TRBJ2-3
ASSQGDGYT	-	TRBV4-1	TRBJ1-2
AISDWDSSYNEQF	TRBD1	TRBV10-3	TRBJ2-1
ASSFGSGKWETQY	TRBD2	TRBV5-1	TRBJ2-5
ASSAGFQSTDTQY	-	TRBV7-9	TRBJ2-3
AWRHPMTGQQF	TRBD1	TRBV30	TRBJ2-1
ASSSTTRGKETQY	-	TRBV7-9	TRBJ2-5
ATGGDGYT	-	TRBV15	TRBJ1-2
SVQIALNTEAF	-	TRBV29-1	TRBJ1-1
ASSLNRATEAF	-	TRBV7-9	TRBJ1-1
ASSEAGLSYNEQF	TRBD2	TRBV9	TRBJ2-1
ASSYGQGRGTQY	TRBD1	TRBV6-5	TRBJ2-5
ASTPRGGQSYEQY	TRBD2	TRBV6-5	TRBJ2-7
ASSYPTGARGSPLH	TRBD1	TRBV6-6	TRBJ1-6
ASSVLQGAGEQF	TRBD1	TRBV5-1	TRBJ2-1
AISDFQGPQH	-	TRBV10-3	TRBJ1-5
SAAGNYGYT	-	TRBV20-1	TRBJ1-2
ASSLMTGSNTGELF	TRBD1	TRBV5-1	TRBJ2-2
ASSDHFNYGYT	-	TRBV2	TRBJ1-2
ASSSPGGRATGELF	TRBD2	TRBV5-4	TRBJ2-2
ASSSGEEEDTQY	-	TRBV5-5	TRBJ2-3
AWSVRLAGGHEQF	TRBD2	TRBV30	TRBJ2-1
ASSFLQGYRLHEQF	-	TRBV7-9	TRBJ2-1
ASSQDSGQYNEQF	-	TRBV4-3	TRBJ2-1
ASSLQGLDGGELF	-	TRBV4-2	TRBJ2-2
ASSLGQGDGYGYT	-	TRBV7-9	TRBJ1-2
ASSPGTANYGYT	TRBD1	TRBV4-2	TRBJ1-2
ASSRDREQPQH	-	TRBV5-5	TRBJ1-5
ASSPLAGGLGEQF	TRBD2	TRBV4-3	TRBJ2-1
ASSPYHGGDTQY	-	TRBV7-9	TRBJ2-3
ASSPGLAGV	TRBD2	TRBV7-2	TRBJ2-3
ASLAGVNQPQH	-	TRBV6-6	TRBJ1-5
ASSRAGTSHQPQH	-	TRBV7-2	TRBJ1-5